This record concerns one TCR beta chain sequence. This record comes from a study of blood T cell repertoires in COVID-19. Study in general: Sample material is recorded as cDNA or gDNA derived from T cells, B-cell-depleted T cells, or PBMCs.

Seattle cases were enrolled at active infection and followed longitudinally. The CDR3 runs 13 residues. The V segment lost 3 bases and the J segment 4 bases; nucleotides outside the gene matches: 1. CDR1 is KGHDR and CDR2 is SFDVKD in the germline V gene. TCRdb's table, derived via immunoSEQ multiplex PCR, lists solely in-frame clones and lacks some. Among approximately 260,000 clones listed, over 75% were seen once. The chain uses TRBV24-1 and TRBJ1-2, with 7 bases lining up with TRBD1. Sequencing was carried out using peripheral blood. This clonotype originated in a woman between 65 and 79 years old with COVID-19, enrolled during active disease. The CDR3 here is CATSDTGAYGYTF. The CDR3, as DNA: TGTGCCACCAGTGATACAGGGGCCTATGGCTACACCTTC.